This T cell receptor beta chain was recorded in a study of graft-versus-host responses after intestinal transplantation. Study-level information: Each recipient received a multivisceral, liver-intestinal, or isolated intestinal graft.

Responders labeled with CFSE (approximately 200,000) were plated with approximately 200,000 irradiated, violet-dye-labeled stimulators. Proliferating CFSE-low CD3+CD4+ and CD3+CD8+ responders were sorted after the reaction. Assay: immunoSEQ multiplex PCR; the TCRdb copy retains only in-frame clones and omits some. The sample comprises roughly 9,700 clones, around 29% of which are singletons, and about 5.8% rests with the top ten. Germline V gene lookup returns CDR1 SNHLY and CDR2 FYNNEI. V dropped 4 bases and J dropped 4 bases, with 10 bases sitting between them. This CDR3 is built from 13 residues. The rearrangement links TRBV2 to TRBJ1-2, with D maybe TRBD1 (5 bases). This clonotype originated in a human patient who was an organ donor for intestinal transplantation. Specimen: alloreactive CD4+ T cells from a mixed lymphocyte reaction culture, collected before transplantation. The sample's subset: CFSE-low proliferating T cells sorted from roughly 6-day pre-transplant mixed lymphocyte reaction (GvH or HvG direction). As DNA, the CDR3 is TGTGCCAGCAGTGGCCAGGGAGTCTATGGCTACACCTTC. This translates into CASSGQGVYGYTF.